One sample yielded the 25 T cell receptor beta chains listed below, sequenced in a study of T cell repertoires in ileal Crohn's disease. Generated by immunoSEQ multiplex PCR, the TCRdb table keeps only in-frame clones and is missing some. The table shows more than 15,000 clones, with approximately 80% occurring only once. The time point here: inflamed ileum from the surgical specimen. Sequencing was performed on ileal tissue. Source of these receptors: an adult with Crohn's disease.

The J gene is TRBJ2-7, the V gene TRBV11-2; D is possibly TRBD1 or TRBD2 (6 bases each). CDR1 and CDR2 from the germline V gene are SGHAT and FQNNGV. Trimming stripped 5 bases from V and 5 bases from J, with 10 bases between. This CDR3 comprises 12 residues. The CDR3, as DNA: TGTGCCAGCAGCGATAGGGGGGACGAGCAGTACTTC. Translation gives CASSDRGDEQYF.

The chain joins TRBV15 to TRBJ2-7; D ambiguous. Germline CDR1 is LNHNV and CDR2 is YYDKDF (reference sequence). The CDR3 has 13 residues. V gave up 0 bases and J gave up 7 bases, with 10 bases separating them. The CDR3 DNA is TGTGCCACCAGCAGAGATTTGCGACGGGAGCAGTACTTC. As protein: CATSRDLRREQYF.

The chain has TRBV7-6 and TRBJ1-1; possibly TRBD1 for D (5 bases). V was pared by 5 bases and J by 11 bases, with 24 bases between. CDR3 length: 15 residues. CDR1 and CDR2 (germline): SGHVS, FNYEAQ. The CDR3 nucleotides are TGTGCCAGCAGCATCAATGCCGGGACCCTAGGGACGGCTTTCTTT. Its translation: CASSINAGTLGTAFF.

This chain joins TRBV18 and TRBJ1-5, with D maybe TRBD1 (6 bases). The CDR3 totals 15 residues. Trimming left V 5 bases short and J 4 bases short, with 15 bases between. Germline values: CDR1 KGHSH, CDR2 LQKENI. DNA for the CDR3: TGTGCCAGCTCAAGATACGGACAGACAAATCAGCCCCAGCATTTT. It yields the protein CASSRYGQTNQPQHF. The whole variable domain, filled in from reference TRBV18 and TRBJ1-5, reads NAGVMQNPRHLVRRRGQEARLRCSPMKGHSHVYWYRQLPEEGLKFMVYLQKENIIDESGMPKERFSAEFPKEGPSILRIQQVVRGDSAAYFCASSRYGQTNQPQHFGDGTRLSIL.

The rearrangement links TRBV5-1 to TRBJ2-5, with TRBD2 matching over 8 bases. With V trimmed by 3 bases and J by 2 bases, 12 bases remained unmatched. The CDR3 extends over 17 amino acids. Germline V gene sequence: CDR1 SGHRS, CDR2 YFSETQ. Here the CDR3 DNA reads TGCGCCAGCAGCTCGTCGTACCTAGCGGGTCGACAAGAGACCCAGTACTTC. Protein product: CASSSSYLAGRQETQYF.

This sequence joins TRBV4-3 and TRBJ2-3, with a tentative D call TRBD1 (6 bases). The V and J ends lost 3 bases and 1 base respectively, with 11 bases between them. Germline CDR1 and CDR2: LGHNA and YSLEER. The CDR3 is made up of 15 amino acids. CDR3: CASSHGQSRTDTQYF. CDR3 coding DNA: TGCGCCAGCAGCCACGGACAGTCCCGCACAGATACGCAGTATTTT.

This chain links TRBV6-4 with TRBJ2-2, with D uncertain. The ends were cut back, 2 bases at V and 4 bases at J, with 8 bases in the middle. Germline assignment: CDR1 MRHNA and CDR2 SNTAGT. The CDR3 runs to 14 residues. CDR3: CASSDRASTGELFF. CDR3 in DNA: TGTGCCAGCAGTGACAGGGCCAGCACCGGGGAGCTGTTTTTT.

The genes are TRBV6-6 and TRBJ1-1; 8 bases map to TRBD1. The germline V gene has CDR1 MNHNY and CDR2 SVGAGI (reference sequence). V lost 4 bases to trimming and J lost 1 base; unmatched junction nucleotides: 2. The CDR3 runs to 14 residues. The CDR3 bases are TGTGCCAGCAGTTTCGGACAGGGGAACACTGAAGCTTTCTTT. It specifies CASSFGQGNTEAFF.

For the CDR3, the DNA is TGCAGCGTTGGGGCGGACTCAATGGGAGGGCCCGAGTTCTTC. Its protein is CSVGADSMGGPEFF. The chain combines TRBV29-1 with TRBJ2-1, with 7 bases matching TRBD2. V lost 4 bases, J lost 14 bases, and 17 bases stayed unmatched. Germline V gene data show CDR1 as SQVTM and CDR2 as ANQGSEA. This CDR3 spans 14 amino acids.

The J gene is TRBJ2-1, the V gene TRBV9, with 7 bases matching TRBD1. In germline, CDR1 is SGDLS, CDR2 YYNGEE. The CDR3 is 13 residues long. J lost 6 bases, V lost 3 bases, and 3 bases had no gene match. CDR3 in DNA: TGTGCCAGCAGCGAACGGGACAGCAATGAGCAGTTCTTC. Translating gives CASSERDSNEQFF.

This clone was seen a single time. The chain carries TRBV6-1 and TRBJ1-1; D is unclear. The CDR3 is 15 amino acids. The germline V and J ends were trimmed by 3 bases and 1 base, with 12 bases remaining between them. Germline-derived CDR1 and CDR2 are MNHNS and SASEGT. The CDR3 protein is CASSDLARENTEAFF. The DNA for the CDR3 is TGTGCCAGCAGTGACCTAGCTCGGGAGAACACTGAAGCTTTCTTT.

The chain links TRBV2 to TRBJ1-2; TRBD1 matches 9 bases. The CDR3 runs 15 residues. Germline V gene lookup returns CDR1 SNHLY and CDR2 FYNNEI. Trimming removed 3 bases from V and 4 bases from J; junction bases left unmatched: 6. This chain's CDR3 is CASSDSDRGVYGYTF. CDR3 sequence (DNA): TGTGCCAGCAGTGATTCCGACAGGGGGGTCTATGGCTACACCTTC.

This sequence joins TRBV23-1 and TRBJ2-7, with 9 bases aligning to TRBD1. Being an ORF, TRBV23-1 has a function that is uncertain. V lost 0 bases and J lost 2; bases outside the gene matches: 8. This CDR3 region has 17 residues. The CDR3 loop is CASSQSPGQGRTYEQYF. The CDR3, as DNA: TGCGCCAGCAGTCAATCCCCGGGACAGGGACGAACCTACGAGCAGTACTTC.

The chain recombines TRBV7-2 with TRBJ2-3; D might be TRBD2 (6 bases). CDR1 is SGHTA and CDR2 is FQGNSA in the germline V gene. This CDR3 spans 14 amino acids. Trimming took 1 base from V and 5 from J, leaving 10 bases between them. Here the CDR3 reads CASSLDSGGDTQYF. The CDR3 DNA reads TGTGCCAGCAGCTTAGATAGCGGTGGAGATACGCAGTATTTT.

The gene calls are TRBV7-9 and TRBJ2-1; the match to TRBD1 covers 7 bases. With 3 bases clipped from V and 4 bases from J, the junction kept 6 bases outside the gene matches. This CDR3 region has 15 residues. From germline, CDR1 is SEHNR and CDR2 FQNEAQ (reference sequence). The CDR3 protein is CASSLRGGDYNEQFF. The DNA of the CDR3 is TGTGCCAGCAGCTTGAGAGGGGGCGATTACAATGAGCAGTTCTTC.

A few counts support this clone. The genes are TRBV27 and TRBJ2-1; D is ambiguous. The V end lost 5 bases, the J end lost 0 bases, and 5 bases lay between the germline ends. There are 13 residues in the CDR3. Germline loops: CDR1 MNHEY, CDR2 SMNVEV (reference sequence). As DNA, the CDR3 is TGTGCCAGCAGTACCTACTCCTACAATGAGCAGTTCTTC. Residues: CASSTYSYNEQFF.

The V gene is TRBV2, the J gene TRBJ2-7; perhaps TRBD2 as D (6 bases). V was clipped by 7 bases and J by 7 bases, with 14 bases between them. This CDR3 comprises 12 residues. Germline lookup yields CDR1 SNHLY and CDR2 FYNNEI. CDR3 coding DNA: TGTGCCAGCACCACTTACGGGAGTGAGCAGTACTTC. Protein sequence: CASTTYGSEQYF.

This chain uses TRBV28 with TRBJ1-3; TRBD1 is a possible D gene (6 bases). The CDR3 length is 16 residues. V was shortened by 7 bases and J by 0 bases, with 16 bases between the two germline ends. Looked up from germline, CDR1 is MDHEN and CDR2 is SYDVKM. The CDR3 loop reads CASIPGQLSSGNTIYF. The CDR3 coding sequence is TGTGCCAGCATCCCCGGACAGTTGAGCTCTGGAAACACCATATATTTT.

The chain links TRBV2 to TRBJ2-7; D unresolved. The CDR3 extends over 13 amino acids. Germline CDR1 reads SNHLY; CDR2 reads FYNNEI. Between the trimmed V and J ends, which lost 5 bases and 1 base, there was a span of 9 bases. The CDR3 nucleotides read TGTGCCAGCAGTTCGGACGCGTCCTACGAGCAGTACTTC. This codes for CASSSDASYEQYF.

This chain joins TRBV18 and TRBJ1-1; maybe TRBD1 (6 bases). The CDR3 contains 16 residues. The germline V gene has CDR1 KGHSH and CDR2 LQKENI. V lost 3 bases to trimming and J lost 5 bases, with 19 bases between them. CDR3 coding DNA: TGTGCCAGCTCACCCGGGCGGGTCCGGGGGCCAACTGAAGCTTTCTTT. Translated, it gives CASSPGRVRGPTEAFF.

The chain uses TRBV27 and TRBJ1-6; D not resolved. This CDR3 has 15 residues. The germline V and J ends were trimmed by 2 bases and 6 bases, with 11 bases remaining between them. Germline CDR1 and CDR2: MNHEY and SMNVEV (reference sequence). The CDR3 is CASSLNSVINSPLHF. The CDR3 DNA sequence: TGTGCCAGCAGTTTAAACAGCGTGATTAATTCACCCCTCCACTTT.

The chain employs TRBV4-3 and TRBJ1-4, with 7 bases lining up with TRBD1. V was clipped by 4 bases and J by 7 bases; unmatched bases: 9. The CDR3 is made up of 15 amino acids. The germline CDR1 and CDR2 sequences are LGHNA and YSLEER. The CDR3 region has the DNA TGCGCCAGCAGCCGAGAGACAGGGTATGGTGAAAAACTGTTTTTT. Protein product: CASSRETGYGEKLFF.

The chain has TRBV16 and TRBJ1-4; 8 positions match TRBD1. J was trimmed by 5 bases and V by 4 bases; bases with no gene match: 9. Germline V gene sequence: CDR1 KGHSY, CDR2 FQNENV. The CDR3 has 16 amino acids. The DNA for the CDR3 is TGTGCCAGCAGCCCGACCCGACAGGGGAAGAATGAAAAACTGTTTTTT. The encoded protein is CASSPTRQGKNEKLFF.

This clone was seen only a few times. The chain links TRBV27 to TRBJ2-1, with a possible D match to TRBD1 (6 bases). The CDR3 is made up of 17 amino acids. V lost 6 bases and J 8 bases, leaving 26 bases between the germline ends. From germline, CDR1 is MNHEY and CDR2 SMNVEV (reference sequence). The DNA of the CDR3 is TGTGCCAGCAGCCTCAAGACAGGCCCAAGGTGGGGCGATGAGCAGTTCTTC. Translating gives CASSLKTGPRWGDEQFF.

V is TRBV7-2 and J is TRBJ1-4, with 7 bases that match TRBD1. The V gene end was trimmed by 6 bases and the J gene end by 6 bases; junction bases not matched to a gene: 10. The length of the CDR3 is 15 residues. Germline CDR1 is SGHTA and CDR2 is FQGNSA. CDR3 amino acids: CASSRSVGGDEKLFF. Here the CDR3 DNA reads TGTGCCAGCAGTCGATCCGTAGGGGGCGATGAAAAACTGTTTTTT.